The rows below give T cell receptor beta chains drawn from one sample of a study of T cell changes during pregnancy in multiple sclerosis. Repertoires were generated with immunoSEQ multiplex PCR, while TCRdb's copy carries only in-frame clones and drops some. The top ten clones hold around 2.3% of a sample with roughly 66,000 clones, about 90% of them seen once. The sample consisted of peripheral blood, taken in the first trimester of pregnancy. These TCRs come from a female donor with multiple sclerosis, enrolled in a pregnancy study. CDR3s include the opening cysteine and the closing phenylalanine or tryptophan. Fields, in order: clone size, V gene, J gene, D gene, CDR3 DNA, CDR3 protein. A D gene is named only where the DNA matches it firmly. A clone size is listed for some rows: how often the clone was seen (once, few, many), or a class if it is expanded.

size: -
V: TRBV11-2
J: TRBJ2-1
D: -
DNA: TGTGCCAGCAGCTGGGCGGGACGGCGTGGGATTGAGCAGTTCTTC
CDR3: CASSWAGRRGIEQFF

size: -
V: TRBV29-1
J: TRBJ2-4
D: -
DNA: TGCAGCGTTGGGCAGGAACAGGGAAACATTCAGTACTTC
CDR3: CSVGQEQGNIQYF

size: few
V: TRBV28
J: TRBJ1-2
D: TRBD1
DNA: TGTGCCAGCAGTCGGGGACAGGGCAAGTATGGCTACACCTTC
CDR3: CASSRGQGKYGYTF

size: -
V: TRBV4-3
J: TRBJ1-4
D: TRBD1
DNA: TGCGCCAGCAGCAACGGACAGGTTTTTCGTAGTGAAAAACTGTTTTTT
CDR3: CASSNGQVFRSEKLFF

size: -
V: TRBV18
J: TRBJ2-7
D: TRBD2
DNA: TGTGCCAGCTCACCATTGGGACTAGCGGGAGGCGAGCAGTACTTC
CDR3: CASSPLGLAGGEQYF

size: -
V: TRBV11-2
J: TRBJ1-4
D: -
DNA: TGTGCCAGCAGCTTACCAGGTTCTAATGAAAAACTGTTTTTT
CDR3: CASSLPGSNEKLFF

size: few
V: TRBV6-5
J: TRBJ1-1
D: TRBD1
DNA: TGTGCCAGCAGTCCTACCGACAGGGCTGAAGCTTTCTTT
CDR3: CASSPTDRAEAFF

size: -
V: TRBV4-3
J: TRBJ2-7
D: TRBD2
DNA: TGCGCCAGCAGCGCCGGGACTAGCGGCTACGAGCAGTACTTC
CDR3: CASSAGTSGYEQYF

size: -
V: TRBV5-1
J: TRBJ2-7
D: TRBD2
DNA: TGCGCCAGCAGAAACGGACTAGCGGGGGCCTACGAGCAGTACTTC
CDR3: CASRNGLAGAYEQYF

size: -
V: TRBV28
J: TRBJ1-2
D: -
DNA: TGTGCCACGACTGAAACAGGGCGACGAACGTATGGCTACACCTTC
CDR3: CATTETGRRTYGYTF

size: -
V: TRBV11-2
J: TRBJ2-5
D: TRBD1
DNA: TGTGCCAGCAGCTTAGTGATGGGAACAGGGGGTATGGGGACCCAGTACTTC
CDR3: CASSLVMGTGGMGTQYF

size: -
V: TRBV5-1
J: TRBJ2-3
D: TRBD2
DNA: TGCGCCAGCAGCTTCCCATGGCGGGAGAAGTCAGATACGCAGTATTTT
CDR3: CASSFPWREKSDTQYF

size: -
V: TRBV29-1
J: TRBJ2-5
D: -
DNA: TGCAGCGGGGGAGAGAGGAACCAAGAGACCCAGTACTTC
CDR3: CSGGERNQETQYF

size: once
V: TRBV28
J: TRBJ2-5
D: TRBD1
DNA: TGTGCCAGCAGTCCCCGACAGGGGGCAGGCCAAGAGACCCAGTACTTC
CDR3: CASSPRQGAGQETQYF

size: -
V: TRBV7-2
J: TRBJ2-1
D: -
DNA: TGTGCCAGCAGCTTTTACGGCAATGAGCAGTTCTTC
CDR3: CASSFYGNEQFF

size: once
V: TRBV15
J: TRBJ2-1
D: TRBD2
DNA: TGTGCCACCAGCTATAGCGGGAGGGCCTTGCATGAGCAGTTCTTC
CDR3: CATSYSGRALHEQFF

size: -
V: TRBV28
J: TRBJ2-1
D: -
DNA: TGTGCCAGCAGTTTCGTAGGACTAAACAATGAGCAGTTCTTC
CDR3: CASSFVGLNNEQFF

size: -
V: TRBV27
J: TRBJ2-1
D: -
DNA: TGTGCCAGCAGTCCCCCCCCAACAGGGTGGAATGAGCAGTTCTTC
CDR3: CASSPPPTGWNEQFF

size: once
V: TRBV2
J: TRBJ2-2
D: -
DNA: TGTGCCAGCACCCCGAGCGTTTTGCGCCGCGCGAACACCGGGGAGCTGTTTTTT
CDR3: CASTPSVLRRANTGELFF

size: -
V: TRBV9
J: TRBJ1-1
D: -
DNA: TGTGCCAGCAGCGTAGCTTATAGCACTGAAGCTTTCTTT
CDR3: CASSVAYSTEAFF

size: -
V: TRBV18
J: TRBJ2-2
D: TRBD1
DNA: TGTGCCAGCTCGCCGCTGGGACAGCCGAACACCGGGGAGCTGTTTTTT
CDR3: CASSPLGQPNTGELFF

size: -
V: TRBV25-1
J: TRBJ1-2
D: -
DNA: TGTGCCAGCAGACCAGCCGGGGGGACGGTCTATGGCTACACCTTC
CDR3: CASRPAGGTVYGYTF

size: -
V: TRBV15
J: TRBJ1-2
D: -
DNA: TGTGCCACCAGCAGGTTAGGACAGCTTTTCTATGGCTACACCTTC
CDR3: CATSRLGQLFYGYTF

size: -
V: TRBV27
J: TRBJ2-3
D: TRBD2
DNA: TGTGCCAGCAGTTTAAAGTTTGGCGGGAGGACCACAGATACGCAGTATTTT
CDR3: CASSLKFGGRTTDTQYF

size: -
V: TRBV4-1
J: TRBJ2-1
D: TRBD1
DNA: TGCGCCAGCAGCCAAGATTCCGGGACAGGGAGCTACAATGAGCAGTTCTTC
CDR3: CASSQDSGTGSYNEQFF

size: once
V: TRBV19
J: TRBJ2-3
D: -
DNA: TGTGCCAGTAGTCCTTCCACAGATACGCAGTATTTT
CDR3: CASSPSTDTQYF

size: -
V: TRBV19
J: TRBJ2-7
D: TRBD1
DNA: TGTGCCAGTAGTTTCACAGGGGCGAGCTCCTACGAGCAGTACTTC
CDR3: CASSFTGASSYEQYF

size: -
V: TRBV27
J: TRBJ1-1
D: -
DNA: TGTGCCAGCAGTTTACAGGGCGTAGGGAACACTGAAGCTTTCTTT
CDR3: CASSLQGVGNTEAFF

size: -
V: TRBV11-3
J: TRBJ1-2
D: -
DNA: TGTGCCAGCAGCTTGGGGGGTGGCAACCCCTATGGCTACACCTTC
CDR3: CASSLGGGNPYGYTF

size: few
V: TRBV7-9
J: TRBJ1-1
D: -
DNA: TGTGCCAGCAGCTTAGGGGTAGGGGGCACTGAAGCTTTCTTT
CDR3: CASSLGVGGTEAFF

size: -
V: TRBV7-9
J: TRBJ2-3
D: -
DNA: TGTGCCAGCAGCTTAGAGTGGGGCAGGGATCTCACAGATACGCAGTATTTT
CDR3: CASSLEWGRDLTDTQYF

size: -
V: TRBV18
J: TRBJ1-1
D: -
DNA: TGTGCCAGCTCACCACCGGGCCGCGAAGCTTTCTTT
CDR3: CASSPPGREAFF

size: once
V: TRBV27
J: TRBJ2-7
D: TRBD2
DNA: TGTGCCAGCGGGACTAGGACCTACGAGCAGTACTTC
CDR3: CASGTRTYEQYF

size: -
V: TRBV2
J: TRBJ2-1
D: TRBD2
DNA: TGTGCCAGCAGTAGTAGCGGGTTCTACAATGAGCAGTTCTTC
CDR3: CASSSSGFYNEQFF

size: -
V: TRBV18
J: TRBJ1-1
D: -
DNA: TGTGCCAGCTCATCCAAAGGGGGGGGCACTGAAGCTTTCTTT
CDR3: CASSSKGGGTEAFF

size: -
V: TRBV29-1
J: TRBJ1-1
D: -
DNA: TGCAGCGTTGATTTGGGCAGGGTGAACACTGAAGCTTTCTTT
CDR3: CSVDLGRVNTEAFF

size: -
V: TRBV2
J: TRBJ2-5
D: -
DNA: TGTGCCAGCAGAAGAGACGGCGGAGAGACCCAGTACTTC
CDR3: CASRRDGGETQYF

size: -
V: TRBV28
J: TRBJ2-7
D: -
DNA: TGTGCCAGCAGTCGACCAACGGACAGTCCCTACTACGAGCAGTACTTC
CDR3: CASSRPTDSPYYEQYF

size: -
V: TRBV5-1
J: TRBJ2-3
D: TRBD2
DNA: TGCGCCAGCAGCCCCACGATGGGTAGCGGGAGCACAGATACGCAGTATTTT
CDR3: CASSPTMGSGSTDTQYF

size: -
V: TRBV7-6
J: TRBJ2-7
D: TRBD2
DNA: TGTGCCAGCAGCTTAGGGACTAGCGGTACGCGCAGCGAGCAGTACTTC
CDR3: CASSLGTSGTRSEQYF